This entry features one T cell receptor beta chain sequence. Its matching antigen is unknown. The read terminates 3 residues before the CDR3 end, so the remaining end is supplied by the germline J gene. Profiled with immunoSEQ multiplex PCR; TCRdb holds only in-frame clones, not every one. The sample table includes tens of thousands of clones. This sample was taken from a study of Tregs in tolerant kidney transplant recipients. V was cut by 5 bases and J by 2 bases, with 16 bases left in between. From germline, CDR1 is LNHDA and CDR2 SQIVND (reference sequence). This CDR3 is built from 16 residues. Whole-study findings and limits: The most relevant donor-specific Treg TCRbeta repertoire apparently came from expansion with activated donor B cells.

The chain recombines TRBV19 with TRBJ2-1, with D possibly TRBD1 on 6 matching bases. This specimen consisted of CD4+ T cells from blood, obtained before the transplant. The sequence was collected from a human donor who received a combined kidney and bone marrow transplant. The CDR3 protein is CASSPRLQGPYNEQFF. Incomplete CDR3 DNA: TGTGCCAGTAGTCCCAGATTACAGGGCCCCTACAATGAG.